The T cell receptor beta chain described here comes from a study of blood T cell repertoires in COVID-19. Sequenced by immunoSEQ multiplex PCR; TCRdb stores in-frame clones only, minus some. The sample includes fewer than 200,000 clones, 88% of them seen just once. The CDR3 covers 13 residues. The sequencing input was peripheral blood. The clonotype was recovered from a man in his sixties with acute or convalescent COVID-19. The chain employs TRBV12-2 and TRBJ1-2; TRBD1, the D gene given by the table, was not confirmed from the DNA. TRBV12-2 counts as a pseudogene. This chain's CDR3 is CARPPGQGYGYTF. In nucleotides, the CDR3 is TGTGCAAGGCCGCCGGGACAGGGCTATGGCTACACCTTC.